This T cell receptor beta chain is drawn from a study of tumor-infiltrating lymphocytes in primary liver carcinoma. Starting material for RNA and DNA co-extraction consisted of about 17-30 mg of unsorted bulk tissue. From germline, CDR1 is SQVTM and CDR2 ANQGSEA. The CDR3 contains 16 residues. Trimming took 4 bases from V and 7 from J; bases not matched to a gene: 12. Reverse transcription of 450 to 500 ng total RNA with a constant-region primer produced TCR beta cDNA. Slightly modified ARM-PCR served as the procedure for the TCR beta libraries. These libraries came from three rounds of nested multiplex PCR. Forward primers for TRBV1-TRBV30 and a C-beta reverse primer served the first two PCR rounds, at around 9 cycles each. TCRdb fed the multiplex PCR reads into MiXCR, producing one record per CDR3 protein. The profile covers over 95,000 distinct CDR3 sequences, with approximately 68% appearing a single time and 9% to 10% taken by the ten largest.

The clonotype originates from a woman aged 55-70 years with primary liver carcinoma and hepatitis B virus infection. The sequenced sample was liver tumor tissue from sampling region 5. Described subset: tumor region T5, tumor centre. V usage is TRBV29-1 and J usage is TRBJ2-3; 12 bases align to TRBD2. The CDR3 DNA reads as TGCAGCGTTGCTGTGACTAGCGGGAGAAGGACATATACGCAGTATTTT. Translated: CSVAVTSGRRTYTQYF.